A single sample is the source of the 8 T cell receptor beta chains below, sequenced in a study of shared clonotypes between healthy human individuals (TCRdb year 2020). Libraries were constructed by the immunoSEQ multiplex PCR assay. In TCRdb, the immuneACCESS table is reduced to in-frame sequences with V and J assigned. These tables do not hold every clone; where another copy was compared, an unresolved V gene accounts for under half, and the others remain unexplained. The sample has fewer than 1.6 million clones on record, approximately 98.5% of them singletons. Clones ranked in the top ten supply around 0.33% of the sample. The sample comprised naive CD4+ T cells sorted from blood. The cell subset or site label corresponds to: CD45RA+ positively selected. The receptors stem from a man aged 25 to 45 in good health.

This chain's CDR3 is CASSSARTDTQYF. The DNA of the CDR3 is TGTGCCAGCAGCTCGGCCCGCACAGATACGCAGTATTTT. The chain joins TRBV2 to TRBJ2-3; no firm D call. V was pared by 6 bases and J by 1 base, with 8 bases between. The CDR3 totals 13 residues. Per germline, CDR1 SNHLY and CDR2 FYNNEI.

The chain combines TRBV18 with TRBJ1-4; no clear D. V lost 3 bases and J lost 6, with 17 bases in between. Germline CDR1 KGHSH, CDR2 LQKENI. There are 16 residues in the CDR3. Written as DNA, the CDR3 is TGTGCCAGCTCACCGCCGCCTGGACGTGCGGATGAAAAACTGTTTTTT. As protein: CASSPPPGRADEKLFF. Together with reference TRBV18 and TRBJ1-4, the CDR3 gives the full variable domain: NAGVMQNPRHLVRRRGQEARLRCSPMKGHSHVYWYRQLPEEGLKFMVYLQKENIIDESGMPKERFSAEFPKEGPSILRIQQVVRGDSAAYFCASSPPPGRADEKLFFGSGTQLSVL.

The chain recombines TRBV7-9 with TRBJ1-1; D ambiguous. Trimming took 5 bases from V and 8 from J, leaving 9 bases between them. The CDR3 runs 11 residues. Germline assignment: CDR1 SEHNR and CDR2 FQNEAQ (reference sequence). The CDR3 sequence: CASSQTQEAFF. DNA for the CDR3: TGTGCCAGCAGCCAGACTCAGGAAGCTTTCTTT.

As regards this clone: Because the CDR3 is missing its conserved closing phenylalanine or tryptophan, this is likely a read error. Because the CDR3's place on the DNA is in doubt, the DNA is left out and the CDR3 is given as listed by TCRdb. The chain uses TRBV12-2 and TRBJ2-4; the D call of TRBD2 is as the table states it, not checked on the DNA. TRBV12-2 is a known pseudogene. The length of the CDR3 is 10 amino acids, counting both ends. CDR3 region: CASRLGVGGL.

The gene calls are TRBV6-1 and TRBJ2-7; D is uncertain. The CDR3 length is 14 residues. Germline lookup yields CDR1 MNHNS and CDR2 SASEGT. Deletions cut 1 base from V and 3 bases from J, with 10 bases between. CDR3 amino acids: CASSEGGPGYEQYF. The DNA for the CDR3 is TGTGCCAGCAGTGAAGGGGGTCCTGGCTACGAGCAGTACTTC.

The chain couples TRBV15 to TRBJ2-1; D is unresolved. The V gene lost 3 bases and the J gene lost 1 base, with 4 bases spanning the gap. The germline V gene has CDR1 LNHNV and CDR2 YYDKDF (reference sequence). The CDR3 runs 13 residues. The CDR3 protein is CATSSGSYNEQFF. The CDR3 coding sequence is TGTGCCACCAGCAGCGGTTCCTACAATGAGCAGTTCTTC.

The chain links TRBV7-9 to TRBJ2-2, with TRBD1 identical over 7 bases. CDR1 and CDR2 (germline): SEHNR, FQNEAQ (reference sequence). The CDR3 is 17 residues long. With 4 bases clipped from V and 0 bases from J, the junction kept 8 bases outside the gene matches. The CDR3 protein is CASSSPPGQTNTGELFF. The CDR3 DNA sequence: TGTGCCAGCAGCTCACCCCCGGGACAGACGAACACCGGGGAGCTGTTTTTT.

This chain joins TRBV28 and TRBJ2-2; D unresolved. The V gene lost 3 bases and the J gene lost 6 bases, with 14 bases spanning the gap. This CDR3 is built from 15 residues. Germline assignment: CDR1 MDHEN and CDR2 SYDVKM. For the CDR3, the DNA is TGTGCCAGCAGTTTGTCAGGACCGGAAGCCGGGGAGCTGTTTTTT. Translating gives CASSLSGPEAGELFF.